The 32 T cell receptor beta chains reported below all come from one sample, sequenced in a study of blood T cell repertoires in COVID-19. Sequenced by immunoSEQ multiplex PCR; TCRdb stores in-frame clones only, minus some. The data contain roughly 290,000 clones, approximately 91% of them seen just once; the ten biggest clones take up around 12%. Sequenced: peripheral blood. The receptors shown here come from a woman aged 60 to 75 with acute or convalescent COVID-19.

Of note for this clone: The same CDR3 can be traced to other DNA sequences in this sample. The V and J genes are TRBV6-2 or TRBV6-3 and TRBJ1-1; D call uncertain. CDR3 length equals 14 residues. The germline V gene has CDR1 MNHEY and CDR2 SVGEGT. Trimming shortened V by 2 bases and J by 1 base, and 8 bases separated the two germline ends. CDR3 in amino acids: CASSYGQKNTEAFF. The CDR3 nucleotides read TGTGCCAGCAGTTACGGCCAGAAGAACACTGAAGCTTTCTTT.

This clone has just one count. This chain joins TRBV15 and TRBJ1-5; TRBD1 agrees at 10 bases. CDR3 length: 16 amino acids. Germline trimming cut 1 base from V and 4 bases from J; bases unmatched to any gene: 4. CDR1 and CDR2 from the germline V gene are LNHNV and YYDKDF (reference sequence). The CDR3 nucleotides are TGTGCCACCAGCAGAGGGGGGACAGGGGAGAATCAGCCCCAGCATTTT. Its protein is CATSRGGTGENQPQHF.

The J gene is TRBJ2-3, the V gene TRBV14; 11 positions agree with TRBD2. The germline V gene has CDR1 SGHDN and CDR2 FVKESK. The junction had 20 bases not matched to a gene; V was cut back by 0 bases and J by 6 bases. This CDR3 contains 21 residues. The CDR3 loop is CASSQDGRLATSGTPRDTQYF. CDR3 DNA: TGTGCCAGCAGCCAAGACGGCAGGCTCGCGACTAGCGGGACCCCCCGGGATACGCAGTATTTT.

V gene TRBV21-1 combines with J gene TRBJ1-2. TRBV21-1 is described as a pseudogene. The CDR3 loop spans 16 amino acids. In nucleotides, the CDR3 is TGTGCCAGCAGCAAGGAAGCGGGGACGGATAACTATGGCTACACCTTC. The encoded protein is CASSKEAGTDNYGYTF.

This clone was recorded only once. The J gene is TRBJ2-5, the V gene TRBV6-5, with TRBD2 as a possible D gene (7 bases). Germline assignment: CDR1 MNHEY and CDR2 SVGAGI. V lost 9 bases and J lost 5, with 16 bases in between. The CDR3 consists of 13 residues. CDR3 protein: CARAWGGRETQYF. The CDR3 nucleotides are TGTGCCAGGGCCTGGGGGGGGCGGGAGACCCAGTACTTC.

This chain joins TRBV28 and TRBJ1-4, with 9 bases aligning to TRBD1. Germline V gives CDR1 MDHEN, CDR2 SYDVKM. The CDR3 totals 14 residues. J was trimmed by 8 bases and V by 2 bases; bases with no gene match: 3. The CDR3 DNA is TGTGCCAGCAGTTTAGGGGGACAGGGAGAAAAACTGTTTTTT. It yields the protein CASSLGGQGEKLFF.

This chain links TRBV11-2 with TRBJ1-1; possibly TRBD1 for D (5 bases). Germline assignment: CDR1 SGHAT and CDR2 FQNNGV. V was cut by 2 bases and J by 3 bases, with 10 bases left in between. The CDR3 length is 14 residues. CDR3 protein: CASSLRGGYTEAFF. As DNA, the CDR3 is TGTGCCAGCAGCTTAAGGGGCGGATACACTGAAGCTTTCTTT.

The CDR3 protein is CASSLEWTGGSEQFF. CDR3 DNA: TGTGCCAGCAGCTTAGAGTGGACAGGGGGCTCTGAGCAGTTCTTC. The gene calls are TRBV7-2 and TRBJ2-1; the match to TRBD1 covers 11 bases. The CDR3 is 15 residues long. CDR1 SGHTA and CDR2 FQGNSA come from the germline V gene. V dropped 1 base and J dropped 9; count of bases not matched to a gene: 5.

The CDR3 DNA reads as TGTGCCAGCAGTCCAACGACAGGGGCGCGAGCTTTCTTT. Residues: CASSPTTGARAFF. This rearrangement joins TRBV6-5 to TRBJ1-1; 8 nucleotides align to TRBD1. The CDR3 has 13 amino acids. The junction had 9 bases not matched to a gene; V was cut back by 5 bases and J by 10 bases. Per the germline V gene, CDR1 is MNHEY and CDR2 is SVGAGI.

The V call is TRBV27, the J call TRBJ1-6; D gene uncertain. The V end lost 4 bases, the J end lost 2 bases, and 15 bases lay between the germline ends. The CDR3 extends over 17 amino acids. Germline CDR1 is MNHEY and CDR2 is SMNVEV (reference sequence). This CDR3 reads CASSSNREGPYNSPLHF. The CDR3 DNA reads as TGTGCCAGCAGTTCCAATAGGGAGGGCCCCTATAATTCACCCCTCCACTTT.

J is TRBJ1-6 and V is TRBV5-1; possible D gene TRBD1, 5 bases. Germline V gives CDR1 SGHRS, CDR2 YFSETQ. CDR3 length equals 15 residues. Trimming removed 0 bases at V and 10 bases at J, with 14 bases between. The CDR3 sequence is CASSLAGQGRSPLHF. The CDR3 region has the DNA TGCGCCAGCAGCTTGGCCGGGCAGGGTCGGTCACCCCTCCACTTT.

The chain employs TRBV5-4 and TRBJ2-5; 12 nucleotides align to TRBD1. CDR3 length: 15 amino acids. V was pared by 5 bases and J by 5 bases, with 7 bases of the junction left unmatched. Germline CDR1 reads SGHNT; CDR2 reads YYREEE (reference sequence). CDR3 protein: CASRSGTGGQETQYF. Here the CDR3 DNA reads TGTGCCAGCAGGTCCGGGACAGGGGGCCAGGAGACCCAGTACTTC.

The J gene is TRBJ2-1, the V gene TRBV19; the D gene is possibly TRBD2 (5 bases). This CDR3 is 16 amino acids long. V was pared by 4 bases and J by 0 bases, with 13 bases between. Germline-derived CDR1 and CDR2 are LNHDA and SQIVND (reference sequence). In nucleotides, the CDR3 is TGTGCCAGTAGTACATTGGGGAGAAGCTCCTACAATGAGCAGTTCTTC. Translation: CASSTLGRSSYNEQFF. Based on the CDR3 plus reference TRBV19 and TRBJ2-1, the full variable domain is DGGITQSPKYLFRKEGQNVTLSCEQNLNHDAMYWYRQDPGQGLRLIYYSQIVNDFQKGDIAEGYSVSREKKESFPLTVTSAQKNPTAFYLCASSTLGRSSYNEQFFGPGTRLTVL.

CDR3 in amino acids: CASSWGLAGGNTGELFF. For the CDR3, the DNA is TGTGCCAGCAGTTGGGGACTAGCGGGAGGGAACACCGGGGAGCTGTTTTTT. This rearrangement joins TRBV6-2 or TRBV6-3 to TRBJ2-2; 15 bases map to TRBD2. The trim removed 4 bases at V and 1 base at J, leaving 1 base unmatched. The germline V gene has CDR1 MNHEY and CDR2 SVGEGT. The CDR3 loop spans 17 amino acids.

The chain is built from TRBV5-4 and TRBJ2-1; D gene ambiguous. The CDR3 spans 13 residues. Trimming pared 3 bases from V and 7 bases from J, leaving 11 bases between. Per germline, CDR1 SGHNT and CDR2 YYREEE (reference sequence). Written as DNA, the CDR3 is TGTGCCAGCAGCTCCCGAGCGTGGAATGAGCAGTTCTTC. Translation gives CASSSRAWNEQFF.

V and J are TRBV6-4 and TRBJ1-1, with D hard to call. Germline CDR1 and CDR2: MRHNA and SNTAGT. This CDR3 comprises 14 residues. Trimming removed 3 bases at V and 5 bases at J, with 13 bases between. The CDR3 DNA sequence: TGTGCCAGCAGTGAGGGCCTGGGAGGAACTGAAGCTTTCTTT. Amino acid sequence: CASSEGLGGTEAFF.

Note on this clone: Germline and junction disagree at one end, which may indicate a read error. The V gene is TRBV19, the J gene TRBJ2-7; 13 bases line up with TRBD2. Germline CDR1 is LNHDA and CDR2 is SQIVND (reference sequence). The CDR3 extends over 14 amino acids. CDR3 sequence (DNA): TGTGCCAGTAGTCCGACTAGCGGGGGGTACGGGCAGTACTTC. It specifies CASSPTSGGYGQYF.

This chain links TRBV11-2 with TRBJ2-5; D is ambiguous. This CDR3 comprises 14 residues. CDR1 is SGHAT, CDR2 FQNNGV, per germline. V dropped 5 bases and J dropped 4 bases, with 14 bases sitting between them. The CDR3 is CASSPPSPGETQYF. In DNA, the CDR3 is TGTGCCAGCAGCCCCCCTTCTCCCGGAGAGACCCAGTACTTC.

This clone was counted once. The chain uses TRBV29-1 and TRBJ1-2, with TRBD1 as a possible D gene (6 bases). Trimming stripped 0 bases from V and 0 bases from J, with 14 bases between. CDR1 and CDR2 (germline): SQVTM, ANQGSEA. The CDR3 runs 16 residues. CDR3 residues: CSVEDRTQGTNYGYTF. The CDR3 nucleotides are TGCAGCGTTGAAGATCGGACCCAGGGGACTAACTATGGCTACACCTTC.

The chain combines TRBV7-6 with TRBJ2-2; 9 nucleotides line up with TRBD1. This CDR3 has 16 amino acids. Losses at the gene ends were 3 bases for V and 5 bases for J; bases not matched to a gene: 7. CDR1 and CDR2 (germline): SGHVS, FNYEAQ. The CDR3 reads CASSFTGGGRTGELFF. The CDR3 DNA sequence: TGTGCCAGCAGCTTTACAGGGGGCGGTCGGACCGGGGAGCTGTTTTTT.

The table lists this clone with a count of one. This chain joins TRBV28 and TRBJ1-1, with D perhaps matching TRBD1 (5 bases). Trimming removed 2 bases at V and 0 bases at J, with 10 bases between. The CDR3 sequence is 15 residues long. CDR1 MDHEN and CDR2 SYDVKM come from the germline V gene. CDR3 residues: CASSLRGPMNTEAFF. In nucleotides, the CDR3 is TGTGCCAGCAGTTTAAGGGGTCCCATGAACACTGAAGCTTTCTTT.

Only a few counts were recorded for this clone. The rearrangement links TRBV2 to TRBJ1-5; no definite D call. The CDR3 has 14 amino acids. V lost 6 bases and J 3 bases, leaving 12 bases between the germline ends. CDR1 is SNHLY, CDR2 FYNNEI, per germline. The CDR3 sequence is CASSAILPNQPQHF. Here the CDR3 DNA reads TGTGCCAGCAGCGCCATCCTACCCAATCAGCCCCAGCATTTT.

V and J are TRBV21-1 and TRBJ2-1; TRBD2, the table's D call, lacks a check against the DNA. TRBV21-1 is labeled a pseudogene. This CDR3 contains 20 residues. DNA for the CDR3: TGTGCCAGCAGCAAAAAGGCCCGACTAGCGGGAGGAGTGTTCTACAATGAGCAGTTCTTC. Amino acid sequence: CASSKKARLAGGVFYNEQFF.

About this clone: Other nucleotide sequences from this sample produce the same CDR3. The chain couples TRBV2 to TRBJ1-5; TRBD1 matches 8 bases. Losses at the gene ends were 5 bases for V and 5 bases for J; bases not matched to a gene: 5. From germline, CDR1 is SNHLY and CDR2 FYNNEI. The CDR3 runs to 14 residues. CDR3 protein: CASSYGQGDQPQHF. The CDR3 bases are TGTGCCAGCAGTTATGGACAGGGAGATCAGCCCCAGCATTTT.

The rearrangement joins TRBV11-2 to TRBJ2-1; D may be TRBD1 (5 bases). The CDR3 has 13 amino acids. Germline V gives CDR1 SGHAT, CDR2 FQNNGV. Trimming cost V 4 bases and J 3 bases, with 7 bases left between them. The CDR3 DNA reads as TGTGCCAGCAGCTGGGGCGGCTACAATGAGCAGTTCTTC. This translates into CASSWGGYNEQFF.

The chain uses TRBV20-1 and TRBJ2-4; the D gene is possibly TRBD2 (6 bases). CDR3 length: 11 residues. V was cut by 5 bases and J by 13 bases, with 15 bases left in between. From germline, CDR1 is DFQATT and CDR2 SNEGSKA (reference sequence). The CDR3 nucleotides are TGCAGTGCTGAGGTGGAGGGAAGGCAGTACTTC. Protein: CSAEVEGRQYF.

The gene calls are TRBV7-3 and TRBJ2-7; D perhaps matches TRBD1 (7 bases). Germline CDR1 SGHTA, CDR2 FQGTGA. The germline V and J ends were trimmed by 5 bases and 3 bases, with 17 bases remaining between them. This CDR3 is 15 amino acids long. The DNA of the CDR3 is TGTGCCAGCAGCCCCCAGGCAGGGGGGTTCTACGAGCAGTACTTC. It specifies CASSPQAGGFYEQYF.

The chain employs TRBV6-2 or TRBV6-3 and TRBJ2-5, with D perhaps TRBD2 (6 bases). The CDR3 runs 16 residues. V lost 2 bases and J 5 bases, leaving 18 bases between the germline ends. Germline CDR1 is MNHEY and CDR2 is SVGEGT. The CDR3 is CASSYPITGVRETQYF. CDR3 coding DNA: TGTGCCAGCAGTTACCCCATAACGGGAGTGAGGGAGACCCAGTACTTC.

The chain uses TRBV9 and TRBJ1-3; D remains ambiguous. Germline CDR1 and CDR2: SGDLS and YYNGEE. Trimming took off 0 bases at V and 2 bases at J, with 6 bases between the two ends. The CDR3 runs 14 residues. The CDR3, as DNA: TGTGCCAGCAGCGTAGCCGGGACTGGAAACACCATATATTTT. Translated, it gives CASSVAGTGNTIYF.

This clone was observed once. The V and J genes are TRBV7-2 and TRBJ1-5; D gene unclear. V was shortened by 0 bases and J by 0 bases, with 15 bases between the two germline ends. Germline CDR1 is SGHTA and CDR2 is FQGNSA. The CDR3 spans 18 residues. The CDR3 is CASSLAIQYDYSNQPQHF. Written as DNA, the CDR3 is TGTGCCAGCAGCTTAGCGATTCAGTACGACTATAGCAATCAGCCCCAGCATTTT.

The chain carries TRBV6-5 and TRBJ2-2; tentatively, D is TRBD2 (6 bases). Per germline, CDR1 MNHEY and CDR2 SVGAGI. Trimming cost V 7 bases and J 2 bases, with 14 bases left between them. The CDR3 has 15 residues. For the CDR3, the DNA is TGTGCCAGCACCCGAACGGGGGTAAACACCGGGGAGCTGTTTTTT. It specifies CASTRTGVNTGELFF.

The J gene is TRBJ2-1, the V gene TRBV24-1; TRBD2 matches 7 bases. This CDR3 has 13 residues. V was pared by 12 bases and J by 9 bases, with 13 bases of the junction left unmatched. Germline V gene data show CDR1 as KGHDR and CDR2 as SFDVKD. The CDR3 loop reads CAAQGGAIGEQFF. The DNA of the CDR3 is TGTGCCGCTCAGGGAGGGGCGATCGGTGAGCAGTTCTTC.